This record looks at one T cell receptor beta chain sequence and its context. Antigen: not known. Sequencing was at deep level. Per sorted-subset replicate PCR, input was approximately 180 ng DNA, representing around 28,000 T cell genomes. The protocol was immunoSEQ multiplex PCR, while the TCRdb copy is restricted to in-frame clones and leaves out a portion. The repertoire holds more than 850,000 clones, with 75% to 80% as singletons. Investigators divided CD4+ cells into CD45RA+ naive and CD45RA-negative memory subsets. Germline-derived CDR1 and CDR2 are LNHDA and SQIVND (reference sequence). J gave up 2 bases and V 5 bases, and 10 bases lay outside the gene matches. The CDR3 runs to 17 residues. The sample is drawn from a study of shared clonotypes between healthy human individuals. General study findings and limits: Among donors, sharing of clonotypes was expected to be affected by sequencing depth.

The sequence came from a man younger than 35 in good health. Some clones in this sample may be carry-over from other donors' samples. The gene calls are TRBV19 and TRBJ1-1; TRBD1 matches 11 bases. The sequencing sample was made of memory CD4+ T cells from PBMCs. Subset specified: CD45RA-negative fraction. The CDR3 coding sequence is TGTGCCAGTAGTGCCCGGGACAGGGGGGTCGCTAACACTGAAGCTTTCTTT. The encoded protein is CASSARDRGVANTEAFF.